This T cell receptor beta chain stems from a study of blood T cells in healthy people across ages. Study overall: The template switching approach captured approximately one barcoded beta molecule for every two T cells. Study results and limitations: Researchers deemed the diversity estimates from one million T cells underestimates.

A sample-barcoded 5' primer and a J-beta primer mix were used in a second PCR of roughly 6 to 12 cycles. TCRdb redid the calling of the 5' RACE reads with MiXCR, one entry per CDR3 protein. The table has about 730,000 distinct CDR3 sequences, roughly 45% seen once. CDR3 length equals 13 residues. The germline V and J ends were trimmed by 0 bases and 5 bases, with 7 bases remaining between them. The germline V gene has CDR1 LNHNV and CDR2 YYDKDF (reference sequence). As regards this clonotype: The antigen is unknown.

This chain uses TRBV15 with TRBJ1-2; D is unclear. The source material was blood. This TCR came from a woman aged 55-69 years in good health. CDR3 nucleotides: TGTGCCACCAGCAGAGATCTGGGTTATGGCTACACCTTC. Translated, it gives CATSRDLGYGYTF. The full variable domain, completed using reference TRBV15 and TRBJ1-2, is DAMVIQNPRYQVTQFGKPVTLSCSQTLNHNVMYWYQQKSSQAPKLLFHYYDKDFNNEADTPDNFQSRRPNTSFCFLDIRSPGLGDTAMYLCATSRDLGYGYTFGSGTRLTVV.